This TCR beta chain was sequenced during a study of OX40 agonist ivuxolimab in advanced cancers. Study-level background: Ivuxolimab, which targeted the costimulatory receptor OX40 (CD134), was an agonistic, fully human IgG2 monoclonal antibody. Intravenous ivuxolimab was administered to patients every 2 weeks at six dose levels: 0.01, 0.1, 0.3, 1.5, 3 and 10 mg/kg. Of the approximately 50 dose-escalation patients, hepatocellular carcinoma was present in some 19, melanoma in about 15, renal cell carcinoma in 9 and head and neck cancer in 9. A male proportion of about 79% and a mean age of around 60 years, ranging from 23 to 79, were recorded for the dose-escalation cohort. Patients were allowed to have had prior anti-PD-1, anti-PD-L1 or anti-CTLA-4 therapy, and approximately 40% of the dose-escalation patients had been treated with checkpoint inhibitors. Three dose-escalation patients achieved partial responses, one with hepatocellular carcinoma and two with cutaneous melanoma. Peripheral TCRbeta sequencing was intended to test whether TCR sequence diversity was altered and clonal T-cell expansion was caused by ivuxolimab. The monotherapy dose-escalation portion (N of about 47 patients) of the phase I ivuxolimab trial is reported in the paper. The research as a whole found: After ivuxolimab, expanded clones were on average more numerous among CD8+ T cells than among CD4+ T cells. At doses from 0.1 to 3.0 mg/kg, clonal expansion was seen in both CD4+ and CD8+ blood T cells between baseline and week 6. The antigen specificity of the clonally expanded peripheral T cells was not determined. In partial responders in the 0.1-3.0 mg/kg groups, normalized peripheral clonal expansion was found to be among the lowest, especially among CD8+ T cells. Low levels of normalized T-cell clonal expansion were also shown by some nonresponding patients.

Remarks on this clone: Its antigen remains unidentified. Base qualities are not recorded, but no much larger clone differs from it by a single base.

Patients with a history of autoimmune disease or receiving systemic immunosuppression were excluded from the trial. Peripheral blood for TCR sequencing was collected from all dose cohorts at baseline, on cycle 4 day 1, and on cycle 7 day 1. The samples were taken from a phase I, first-in-human, multicenter, open-label dose-escalation trial of ivuxolimab. Adults with locally advanced or metastatic melanoma, renal cell carcinoma, hepatocellular carcinoma or head and neck squamous cell carcinoma were enrolled in the trial. Before TCR sequencing, CD4+ T cells and CD8+ T cells were sorted from peripheral blood as separate populations. Unmatched junction bases come to 5, with V trimmed by 2 bases and J by 0 bases. The CDR3 spans 16 residues, from the cysteine through the phenylalanine. Only the CDR3 DNA is retained, 48 bases long and in frame from the first base. The CDR1 and CDR2 encoded by the germline V gene are SGHDT and YYEEEE.

Genomic DNA was extracted from sorted cells for sequencing of the TCRbeta CDR3 region. The immunoSEQ Assay was used to sequence the TCRbeta CDR3 regions. The table was pulled from immuneACCESS by TCRdb, which kept in-frame rearrangements only. Such tables lose some clones; where checked, under half of the loss comes from unresolved V genes, and the rest has no known cause. This sample is represented by over 150,000 clones; roughly 94% of them were singletons. About 0.31% of the sample lies in the top ten. The V gene is TRBV5-6 and the J gene is TRBJ2-1; 7 bases in the middle match TRBD2. The source was CD4+ or CD8+ T cells sorted from blood, collected in a trial of the OX40 agonist ivuxolimab. The source is an adult with an advanced solid tumor such as melanoma, head and neck, liver or kidney cancer. The CDR3 loop reads CASSFSGDYSYNEQFF. The DNA reads TGTGCCAGCAGCTTCTCTGGGGACTACTCCTACAATGAGCAGTTCTTC.